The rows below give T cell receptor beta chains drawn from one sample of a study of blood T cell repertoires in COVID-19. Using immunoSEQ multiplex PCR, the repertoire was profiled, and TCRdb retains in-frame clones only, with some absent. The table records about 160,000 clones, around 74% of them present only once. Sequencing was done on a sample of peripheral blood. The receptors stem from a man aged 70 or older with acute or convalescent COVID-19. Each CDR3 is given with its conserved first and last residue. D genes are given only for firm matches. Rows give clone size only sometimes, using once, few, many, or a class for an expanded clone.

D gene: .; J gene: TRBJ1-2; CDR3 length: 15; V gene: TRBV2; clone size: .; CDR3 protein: CASSEASPGYGGYTF; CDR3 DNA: TGTGCCAGCAGTGAAGCGAGCCCAGGGTACGGGGGCTACACCTTC
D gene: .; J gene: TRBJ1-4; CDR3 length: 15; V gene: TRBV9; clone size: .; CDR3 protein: CASSLGGGSDEKLFF; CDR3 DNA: TGTGCCAGCAGCCTCGGGGGGGGCTCGGATGAAAAACTGTTTTTT
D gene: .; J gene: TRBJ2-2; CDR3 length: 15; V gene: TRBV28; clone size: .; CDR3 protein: CASTPGDRSSGELFF; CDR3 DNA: TGTGCCAGCACTCCGGGGGACAGATCCTCCGGGGAGCTGTTTTTT
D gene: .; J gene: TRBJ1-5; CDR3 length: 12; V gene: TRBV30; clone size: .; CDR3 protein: CAWSVAHQPQHF; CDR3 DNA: TGTGCCTGGAGTGTAGCCCATCAGCCCCAGCATTTT
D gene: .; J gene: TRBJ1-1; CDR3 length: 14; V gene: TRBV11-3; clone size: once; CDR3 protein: CASSPRLGATEAFF; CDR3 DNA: TGTGCCAGCAGCCCCAGATTGGGGGCCACTGAAGCTTTCTTT
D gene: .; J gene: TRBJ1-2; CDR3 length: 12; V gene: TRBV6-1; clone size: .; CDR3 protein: CASSEVIYGYTF; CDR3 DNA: TGTGCCAGCAGTGAAGTCATCTATGGCTACACCTTC
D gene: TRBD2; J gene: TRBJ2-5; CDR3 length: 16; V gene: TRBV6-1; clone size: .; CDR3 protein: CASSASIRGGLETQYF; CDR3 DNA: TGTGCCAGCAGTGCCTCCATACGGGGGGGCCTGGAGACCCAGTACTTC
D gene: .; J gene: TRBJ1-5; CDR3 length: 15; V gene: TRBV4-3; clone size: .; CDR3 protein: CASSQDPVSNQPQHF; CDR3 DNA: TGCGCCAGCAGCCAAGATCCGGTTAGCAATCAGCCCCAGCATTTT
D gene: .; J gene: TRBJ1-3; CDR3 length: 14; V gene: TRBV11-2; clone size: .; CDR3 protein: CASSLPGNGNTIYF; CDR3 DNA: TGTGCCAGCAGCTTACCAGGGAATGGAAACACCATATATTTT
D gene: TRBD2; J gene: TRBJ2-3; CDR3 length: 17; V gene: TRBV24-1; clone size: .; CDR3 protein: CATGTALTSGKTDTQYF; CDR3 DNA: TGTGCCACCGGAACCGCACTGACTAGCGGGAAAACAGATACGCAGTATTTT
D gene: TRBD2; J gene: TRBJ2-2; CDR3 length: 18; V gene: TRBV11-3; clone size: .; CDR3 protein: CASSSRTSGRAVTGELFF; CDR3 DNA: TGTGCCAGCAGCTCACGGACTAGCGGGAGGGCCGTAACCGGGGAGCTGTTTTTT
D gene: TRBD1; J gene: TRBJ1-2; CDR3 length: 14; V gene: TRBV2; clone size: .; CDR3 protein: CASSEETGLGGYTF; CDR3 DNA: TGTGCCAGCAGTGAAGAGACAGGGTTGGGTGGCTACACCTTC
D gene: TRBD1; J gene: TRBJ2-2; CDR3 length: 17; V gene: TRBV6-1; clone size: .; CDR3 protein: CASSEEAGGGNTGELFF; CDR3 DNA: TGTGCCAGCAGTGAAGAAGCAGGGGGCGGGAACACCGGGGAGCTGTTTTTT
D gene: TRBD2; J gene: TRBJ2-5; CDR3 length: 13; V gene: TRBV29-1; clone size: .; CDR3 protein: CSVRGGNQETQYF; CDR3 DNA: TGCAGTGTAAGGGGAGGGAACCAAGAGACCCAGTACTTC